This T cell receptor beta chain was captured in a study of blood T cell repertoires in COVID-19. Study overall: Sources were T cells, B-cell-depleted T cells, or PBMCs; the material itself was cDNA or gDNA.

Original analysis: Reference gene primer amplification gave nucleated cell count estimates. This table comes from immunoSEQ multiplex PCR, and its TCRdb copy is limited to in-frame clones, with some not included. V and J calls and clone size are given by that table; D and trimming were obtained from the DNA. The data contain over 150,000 clones, 60% to 80% of them singletons. The germline V gene has CDR1 SSHAT and CDR2 FNYEAQ (reference sequence). The CDR3 is 13 residues long. To note about this clone: One end of the junction does not line up with germline, which may come from a read error.

The gene calls are TRBV7-7 and TRBJ2-7, with D possibly being TRBD1 (5 bases). The TCR sequence derives from a man in his 70s with acute or convalescent COVID-19. The sample consisted of peripheral blood. The CDR3 sequence: CASSLDRSYEQYF. CDR3 nucleotides: TGTGCTAGCAGCTTAGACAGATCCTACGAGCAGTACTTC.